These 3 T cell receptor beta chains were all obtained from the same sample, sequenced in a study of post-analysis software for immune sequencing data. Study results and caveats: TRBV5-6, TRBV5-1 and TRBV20-1 were among several TRBV segments more frequent in patients than controls.

No antigen is known for these receptors. Unique molecular identifiers tagged the TCR beta cDNA libraries. TCRdb called the PCR reads again in MiXCR, with one record for every CDR3 protein. This repertoire shows roughly 580,000 distinct CDR3 sequences, roughly 47% found once; its top ten account for roughly 1.7%. What was sequenced was blood. The receptor source for this set is a girl aged 5-17 years with multiple sclerosis.

This clonotype was seen just once. The chain joins TRBV9 to TRBJ1-5; 8 bases are shared with TRBD1. From germline, CDR1 is SGDLS and CDR2 YYNGEE. The CDR3 consists of 15 residues. The J segment lost 1 base and the V segment lost 0 bases, leaving 0 bases of the junction unmatched. As DNA, the CDR3 is TGTGCCAGCAGCGTAGGGACAGGGAGCAATCAGCCCCAGCATTTT. It codes for CASSVGTGSNQPQHF.

In its sample, this clonotype was seen once. The genes are TRBV7-3 and TRBJ1-1; possible D gene TRBD1, 5 bases. Germline V gene sequence: CDR1 SGHTA, CDR2 FQGTGA. Trimming stripped 0 bases from V and 4 bases from J, with 12 bases between. The CDR3 loop spans 15 amino acids. CDR3 DNA sequence: TGTGCCAGCAGCTTAACGACCACTGGGGGCACTGAAGCTTTCTTT. Amino acids: CASSLTTTGGTEAFF.

The chain combines TRBV10-3 with TRBJ1-5; 10 nucleotides line up with TRBD1. This CDR3 region has 17 residues. Looked up from germline, CDR1 is ENHRY and CDR2 is SYGVKD. Losses at the gene ends were 6 bases for V and 6 bases for J; bases not matched to a gene: 14. The CDR3 sequence: CAIRAGQGGRMGQPQHF. As DNA, the CDR3 is TGTGCCATCAGGGCCGGACAGGGGGGACGTATGGGTCAGCCCCAGCATTTT.